This T cell receptor (beta chain) was found in a study of blood T cell repertoires in COVID-19 (dated by TCRdb to about 2020). About the full investigation: Samples covering the acute and convalescent phases of COVID-19 were provided by collaborators in the United States, Italy and Spain. The prospective study material was composed of cDNA or gDNA derived from T cells, B-cell-depleted T cells, or PBMCs. Subjects who had been exposed to COVID-19, were actively infected with it, or had recovered from it provided the deeply sampled blood TCRbeta repertoires that made up the dataset. The repertoires were made available in a free public database intended to serve as a resource for research on the immune response to SARS-CoV-2. Samples were obtained from the ongoing ImmuneRACE study (first 160 participants) and from 1,200 or so subjects provided by 6 global collaborators. A de-identified subject ID, COVID-19 status, age in years and sex were almost always included in the sample metadata. HLA class I and class II types, where available, came from metadata supplied by the sample provider rather than from assay-based typing. The paper as a whole reports these results and caveats: The quantity of clinical and demographic metadata differed by source and by participant and was supplied without curation.

Whole blood was collected in K2EDTA tubes by collaborating institutions according to the institutions' own protocols. For TCRbeta analysis, collaborator samples were shipped as frozen whole blood, as isolated PBMCs, or as DNA extracted from either sample type. As for this clone: The antigen it binds to is not known. The sample holds no much larger clone one base away, and base qualities are not on file. The sample has other DNA sequences that encode this CDR3 too.

TCRbeta CDR3 regions were amplified from genomic DNA using the immunoSEQ Assay, a bias-controlled multiplex PCR. The paper's data handling went like this. The number of nucleated cells in each sample was estimated by amplification of reference gene primers within the assay. Sequence reads were collapsed and filtered to measure the absolute abundance of every unique TCRbeta CDR3 rearrangement. Productive Simpson clonality was computed per sample as the square root of Simpson's diversity index over productive rearrangements. The table comes from immuneACCESS by way of TCRdb, which keeps in-frame sequences with V and J called. Part of the clones is missing from these tables; in studies checked, under half for an unresolved V gene and the rest for unknown reasons. The D gene and trimming were derived from the DNA, and the V and J assignments and clone size from that table. In this sample the table shows about 70,000 clones, roughly 86% of which occur a single time. 0.83% of the sample is held by the ten biggest clonotypes.

The sequenced sample was peripheral blood. This sequence originates from a woman in her 70s with acute or convalescent COVID-19.

The CDR3 protein: CASRLAGGPNNEQFF. The bases are TGTGCCAGCAGACTAGCGGGAGGCCCTAACAATGAGCAGTTCTTC. The rearranged segments are TRBV6-5 and TRBJ2-1; 12 bases in the middle match TRBD2. The CDR3 measures 15 amino acids from cysteine to phenylalanine. Only the CDR3 DNA stays, 45 bases, in frame from base 1. CDR1 is given as MNHEY and CDR2 as SVGAGI, both from the germline V gene. V has 6 bases trimmed and J has 5 bases trimmed; junction bases matching no gene number 5.